This passage covers 13 T cell receptor beta chains from one sample sequenced in a study of T-cell reconstitution after alpha-beta-depleted transplantation in children listed by TCRdb under 2016. Library generation was performed with PCR. The instrument was an Illumina HiSeq 2500. To normalize quantification of the TCRbeta repertoire, the TCR libraries were built with molecular barcoding that relied on unique molecular identifiers. The raw public data were reprocessed by TCRdb itself: fastp quality trimming at Q25, MiXCR clonotype calling, in-frame beta chains only. Rows matching on CDR3 protein sequence are summarized as one entry with the most common DNA and genes. Counted in this sample were about 470,000 distinct CDR3 sequences; about 40% of them appeared once. 27% of the sample rests with the top ten. The treatment or condition label, as the study defines it: allogeneic hematopoietic cell transplantation with graft depleted of TCRalphabeta T cells and CD19 B cells.

The specimen was PBMCs, collected before TCRalphabeta/CD19-depleted stem cell transplant. These receptors were obtained from a girl under 10 years old with aplastic anemia, due to receive a stem cell transplant.

J is TRBJ2-5 and V is TRBV20-1, with 14 bases fitting TRBD2. The CDR3 extends over 16 amino acids. Germline loops: CDR1 DFQATT, CDR2 SNEGSKA (reference sequence). V lost 2 bases, J lost 7 bases, and 9 bases stayed unmatched. CDR3 bases: TGCAGTGCTAGACTGACTAGCGGGGGGGCGGGCGTGACCCAGTACTTC. It is translated as CSARLTSGGAGVTQYF.

The chain is built from TRBV5-1 and TRBJ2-5; D might be TRBD1 or TRBD2, each matching 5 bases. The CDR3 length is 14 residues. From germline, CDR1 is SGHRS and CDR2 YFSETQ. Trimming removed 0 bases from V and 4 bases from J, with 10 bases in between. The CDR3 loop is CASSLGLGTETQYF. The CDR3 DNA reads as TGCGCCAGCAGCTTGGGATTGGGGACAGAGACCCAGTACTTC.

This clonotype was detected ten times or more. This chain joins TRBV7-9 and TRBJ2-3; TRBD2 matches 14 bases. The J segment lost 5 bases and the V segment lost 3 bases, leaving 4 bases of the junction unmatched. This CDR3 has 16 amino acids. Germline CDR1 is SEHNR and CDR2 is FQNEAQ (reference sequence). Here the CDR3 DNA reads TGTGCCAGCAGCTTCCAGGGGACTAGCGGGAGAGATACGCAGTATTTT. It specifies CASSFQGTSGRDTQYF.

The genes are TRBV6-1 and TRBJ2-1; 7 bases match TRBD2. V lost 10 bases to trimming and J lost 1 base; unmatched junction nucleotides: 7. Germline V lookup: CDR1 MNHNS, CDR2 SASEGT. The CDR3 sequence is 14 residues long. The CDR3 loop reads CATDHGGSYNEQFF. Here the CDR3 DNA reads TGTGCCACCGATCACGGGGGGTCCTACAATGAGCAGTTCTTC.

In its sample, this clonotype was seen once. The CDR3 loop reads CASSGVGTGVETQYF. As DNA, the CDR3 is TGTGCCAGCAGCGGCGTCGGGACAGGGGTCGAGACCCAGTACTTC. This chain uses TRBV7-2 with TRBJ2-5; 10 nucleotides agree with TRBD1. V was pared by 5 bases and J by 5 bases, with 8 bases of the junction left unmatched. The germline V gene encodes CDR1 SGHTA and CDR2 FQGNSA. The CDR3 totals 15 residues.

The chain joins TRBV5-5 to TRBJ2-5; D call uncertain. With 2 bases removed from V and 5 bases from J, the gap between germline ends came to 10 bases. CDR1 is SGHKS and CDR2 is YYEKEE in the germline V gene (reference sequence). CDR3 size: 13 residues. The CDR3 DNA is TGTGCCAGCAGCTTCGGACCGGCGGAGACCCAGTACTTC. Amino acid sequence: CASSFGPAETQYF.

This clonotype came up a few times. The chain employs TRBV12-3 or TRBV12-4 and TRBJ2-7, with TRBD1 matching over 9 bases. The CDR3 is 15 amino acids. With V trimmed by 1 base and J by 5 bases, 6 bases remained unmatched. CDR3 sequence reads: CASSLVGTGKNEQYF. CDR3 coding DNA: TGTGCCAGCAGTTTAGTGGGGACAGGGAAGAACGAGCAGTACTTC.

As regards this clonotype: One end of the junction varies from germline; a read error may be responsible. This chain uses TRBV12-3 or TRBV12-4 with TRBJ2-7; no firm D call. The CDR3 has 14 residues. The CDR3 DNA is TGTGCCAGCAGCTTACAGTTAGACTCCGACGAGCAGTACTTC. Amino acid sequence: CASSLQLDSDEQYF.

V and J are TRBV20-1 and TRBJ1-1; D not resolved. Per germline, CDR1 DFQATT and CDR2 SNEGSKA (reference sequence). V was pared by 6 bases and J by 1 base, with 12 bases between. This CDR3 region has 13 residues. For the CDR3, the DNA is TGCAGTGCGGCGGCATGGGAGAACACTGAAGCTTTCTTT. Its translation is CSAAAWENTEAFF.

The CDR3 nucleotides are TGCGCCAGCAGCTTGGTAGGACAAGGGTTTAGCAACACTGAAGCTTTCTTT. Translated: CASSLVGQGFSNTEAFF. This chain uses TRBV5-1 with TRBJ1-1, with a possible D match to TRBD1 (5 bases). Germline CDR1 and CDR2: SGHRS and YFSETQ. V was cut by 0 bases and J by 2 bases, with 17 bases left in between. The CDR3 contains 17 residues.

There are a few counts of this clonotype. V is TRBV9 and J is TRBJ2-7, with D maybe TRBD1 (6 bases). The CDR3 loop spans 15 amino acids. Germline CDR1 and CDR2: SGDLS and YYNGEE. Trimming removed 1 base at V and 0 bases at J, with 11 bases between. The CDR3 reads CASSVSPGHSYEQYF. DNA for the CDR3: TGTGCCAGCAGCGTAAGCCCGGGACACTCCTACGAGCAGTACTTC.

V is TRBV5-1 and J is TRBJ2-5; TRBD1 might be the D (7 bases). V shed 1 base and J shed 0 bases, with 13 bases lying between them. This CDR3 has 16 amino acids. Germline loops: CDR1 SGHRS, CDR2 YFSETQ. The CDR3 DNA sequence: TGCGCCAGCAGCTTGCAGGGGGGATCGTACCAAGAGACCCAGTACTTC. Amino acids: CASSLQGGSYQETQYF.

The rearrangement uses TRBV20-1 and TRBJ2-3, with 7 bases lining up with TRBD1. CDR1 is DFQATT and CDR2 is SNEGSKA in the germline V gene (reference sequence). The V gene end was trimmed by 5 bases and the J gene end by 4 bases; junction bases not matched to a gene: 9. The CDR3 has 14 amino acids. The CDR3 spells CSADYRQGPDTQYF. The CDR3 DNA is TGCAGTGCTGACTATAGACAGGGCCCAGATACGCAGTATTTT.